The next 18 T cell receptor beta chains were all read from a single sample in a study of T cell repertoires in cytomegalovirus infection. TCRdb reprocessed the reads with MiXCR, giving one entry per CDR3 protein. The profile shows 550,000 to 700,000 distinct CDR3 sequences, under 45% of them singletons. The antigens for these receptors are not known. The sequencing used cultured PBMCs, collected from culture after CMV antigen stimulation. The source of these receptors is a human donor in good health (CMV status not recorded). Some clones in this sample may be carry-over from other donors' samples.

The rearrangement links TRBV7-9 to TRBJ1-6; the match to TRBD1 covers 9 bases. Germline-derived CDR1 and CDR2 are SEHNR and FQNEAQ (reference sequence). This CDR3 has 16 amino acids. V was pared by 2 bases and J by 7 bases, with 6 bases of the junction left unmatched. As DNA, the CDR3 is TGTGCCAGCAGCTTAACCCGGGACAGGGCGAATTCACCCCTCCACTTT. Protein product: CASSLTRDRANSPLHF.

The chain links TRBV2 to TRBJ2-7; D gene unclear. The CDR3 consists of 12 residues. Trimming left V 3 bases short and J 3 bases short, with 6 bases between. Germline assignment: CDR1 SNHLY and CDR2 FYNNEI. The chain's CDR3 is CASSDLFYEQYF. The CDR3 DNA follows: TGTGCCAGCAGTGATCTGTTCTACGAGCAGTACTTC.

This chain uses TRBV11-1 with TRBJ2-6, with 10 bases identical to TRBD1. V shed 5 bases, J shed 8 bases, and the junction held 6 bases outside the gene matches. This CDR3 is 15 amino acids long. The V gene's germline CDR1 is SGHAT and CDR2 FQDESV (reference sequence). The CDR3 here is CASSQPGQGSNVLTF. In nucleotides, the CDR3 is TGTGCCAGCAGCCAGCCGGGACAGGGGTCCAACGTCCTGACTTTC.

J is TRBJ2-1 and V is TRBV7-6; 9 nucleotides agree with TRBD2. Germline assignment: CDR1 SGHVS and CDR2 FNYEAQ. The CDR3 runs to 18 residues. V lost 5 bases to trimming and J lost 3 bases; unmatched junction nucleotides: 14. The CDR3 spells CASSVPGGAGGFYNEQFF. Written as DNA, the CDR3 is TGTGCCAGCAGCGTCCCAGGGGGAGCGGGAGGTTTCTACAATGAGCAGTTCTTC. The full variable domain, its missing parts supplied by reference TRBV7-6 and TRBJ2-1, is GAGVSQSPRYKVTKRGQDVALRCDPISGHVSLYWYRQALGQGPEFLTYFNYEAQQDKSGLPNDRFSAERPEGSISTLTIQRTEQRDSAMYRCASSVPGGAGGFYNEQFFGPGTRLTVL.

The chain joins TRBV19 to TRBJ1-1, with D possibly matching TRBD1 (5 bases). The CDR3 consists of 12 residues. Deletions cut 3 bases from V and 10 bases from J, with 12 bases between. From germline, CDR1 is LNHDA and CDR2 SQIVND (reference sequence). CDR3 region: CASSIPTGSAFF. The CDR3 nucleotides read TGTGCCAGTAGTATCCCCACAGGATCAGCTTTCTTT. Based on the CDR3 plus reference TRBV19 and TRBJ1-1, the full variable domain is DGGITQSPKYLFRKEGQNVTLSCEQNLNHDAMYWYRQDPGQGLRLIYYSQIVNDFQKGDIAEGYSVSREKKESFPLTVTSAQKNPTAFYLCASSIPTGSAFFGQGTRLTVV.

The CDR3 reads CASSSWERSEAFF. CDR3 bases: TGCGCCAGCAGCTCTTGGGAGCGCAGTGAAGCTTTCTTT. This chain uses TRBV5-1 with TRBJ1-1; D gene ambiguous. Germline CDR1 and CDR2: SGHRS and YFSETQ. The germline V and J ends were trimmed by 3 bases and 7 bases, with 13 bases remaining between them. The CDR3 consists of 13 residues.

This clonotype was seen only a few times. In DNA, the CDR3 is TGTGCCAGCAGTGACCTAGGGGTTAACTATGGCTACACCTTC. This translates into CASSDLGVNYGYTF. The genes are TRBV25-1 and TRBJ1-2; a weak D match, TRBD1 (5 bases). CDR3 length: 14 residues. Germline CDR1 and CDR2: MGHDK and SYGVNS. V shed 3 bases and J shed 1 base, with 9 bases lying between them.

This rearrangement joins TRBV19 to TRBJ1-2, with 7 bases fitting TRBD1. V lost 7 bases, J lost 7 bases, and 6 bases stayed unmatched. Germline loops: CDR1 LNHDA, CDR2 SQIVND (reference sequence). This CDR3 comprises 12 residues. The CDR3 loop is CASTQSGGGYTF. Here the CDR3 DNA reads TGTGCCAGTACTCAATCAGGGGGTGGCTACACCTTC.

V gene TRBV4-2 combines with J gene TRBJ1-5; no reliable D call. Trimming shortened V by 3 bases and J by 1 base, and 13 bases separated the two germline ends. The CDR3 runs to 16 residues. Germline-derived CDR1 and CDR2 are LGHNA and YNFKEQ. DNA for the CDR3: TGTGCCAGCAGCCAGCAGTGGGCGCGGAGCAATCAGCCCCAGCATTTT. Its protein product is CASSQQWARSNQPQHF.

This clonotype has just a few counts. The V call is TRBV2, the J call TRBJ1-1; 9 nucleotides line up with TRBD1. J gave up 5 bases and V 5 bases, and 12 bases lay outside the gene matches. In germline, CDR1 is SNHLY, CDR2 FYNNEI. This CDR3 has 16 amino acids. The chain's CDR3 is CASSYQEQGAATEAFF. The CDR3 bases are TGTGCCAGCAGTTATCAAGAACAGGGGGCTGCTACTGAAGCTTTCTTT.

The V call is TRBV7-9, the J call TRBJ2-7; TRBD1 aligns across 8 bases. V dropped 5 bases and J dropped 3; count of bases not matched to a gene: 9. This CDR3 spans 15 amino acids. The V gene's germline CDR1 is SEHNR and CDR2 FQNEAQ (reference sequence). The CDR3 is CASSQGQGRLYEQYF. In nucleotides, the CDR3 is TGTGCCAGCAGCCAAGGACAGGGTAGACTCTACGAGCAGTACTTC. The entire variable domain, with the rest obtained from reference TRBV7-9 and TRBJ2-7, is as follows: DTGVSQNPRHKITKRGQNVTFRCDPISEHNRLYWYRQTLGQGPEFLTYFQNEAQLEKSRLLSDRFSAERPKGSFSTLEIQRTEQGDSAMYLCASSQGQGRLYEQYFGPGTRLTVT.

There are a few counts of this clonotype. The chain carries TRBV12-5 and TRBJ2-3; 12 bases are a match to TRBD1. V lost 2 bases, J lost 0 bases, and 9 bases stayed unmatched. Germline CDR1 and CDR2: LGHNT and FRNRAP. The CDR3 has 19 amino acids. The CDR3 nucleotides are TGTGCTAGTGGTTTGCTAGGGACAGGGGGCCCAATGAGCACAGATACGCAGTATTTT. Translated: CASGLLGTGGPMSTDTQYF. Full variable domain (rest looked up from reference TRBV12-5 and TRBJ2-3): DARVTQTPRHKVTEMGQEVTMRCQPILGHNTVFWYRQTMMQGLELLAYFRNRAPLDDSGMPKDRFSAEMPDATLATLKIQPSEPRDSAVYFCASGLLGTGGPMSTDTQYFGPGTRLTVL.

This clonotype was counted ten times or more. The chain combines TRBV7-2 with TRBJ2-7; perhaps TRBD2 as D (6 bases). Trimming left V 5 bases short and J 2 bases short, with 16 bases between. The CDR3 is made up of 15 amino acids. Per germline, CDR1 SGHTA and CDR2 FQGNSA. CDR3 sequence: CASSQIRESPYEQYF. CDR3 nucleotide sequence: TGTGCCAGCAGCCAAATCCGGGAGAGTCCCTACGAGCAGTACTTC.

The rearrangement links TRBV6-5 to TRBJ1-1; D perhaps matches TRBD1 (5 bases). Deletions cut 5 bases from V and 5 bases from J, with 27 bases between. Germline V gene sequence: CDR1 MNHEY, CDR2 SVGAGI. The CDR3 runs 18 residues. The CDR3 nucleotides are TGTGCCAGCAGTCACGACCCCTGGGGGACGCCCCCGAAGACTGAAGCTTTCTTT. Translating gives CASSHDPWGTPPKTEAFF.

The chain combines TRBV15 with TRBJ2-5; no clear D gene. CDR1 is LNHNV and CDR2 is YYDKDF in the germline V gene (reference sequence). The CDR3 runs 16 residues. Trimming cost V 0 bases and J 5 bases, with 16 bases left between them. The chain's CDR3 is CATSREVPGMQETQYF. As DNA, the CDR3 is TGTGCCACCAGCAGAGAGGTGCCGGGTATGCAGGAGACCCAGTACTTC.

V usage is TRBV7-3 and J usage is TRBJ2-5, with TRBD1 matching 9 bases. This CDR3 contains 16 residues. Per the germline V gene, CDR1 is SGHTA and CDR2 is FQGTGA. Trimming cost V 5 bases and J 5 bases; bases outside gene matches: 12. CDR3 amino acids: CASSHRDRDVGETQYF. As DNA, the CDR3 is TGTGCCAGCAGCCACCGGGACAGGGACGTTGGGGAGACCCAGTACTTC.

This clonotype was seen many times. V and J are TRBV7-2 and TRBJ1-2, with a weak D call TRBD1 (6 bases). The CDR3 runs to 18 residues. Trimming shortened V by 5 bases and J by 3 bases, and 25 bases separated the two germline ends. CDR1 and CDR2 (germline): SGHTA, FQGNSA. CDR3 region: CASSPPPVTGNYDYGYTF. CDR3 DNA sequence: TGTGCCAGCAGCCCTCCACCCGTTACAGGGAATTATGACTATGGCTACACCTTC.

The CDR3 here is CASRIAGGHTPDTQYF. The CDR3 DNA follows: TGTGCCAGCAGAATAGCGGGGGGTCACACCCCGGATACGCAGTATTTT. The rearrangement links TRBV27 to TRBJ2-3, with 10 bases identical to TRBD2. Trimming at V came to 6 bases and at J to 6 bases, leaving 12 bases not matched to a gene. The germline CDR1 and CDR2 sequences are MNHEY and SMNVEV (reference sequence). The CDR3 contains 16 residues.